The source of this T cell receptor beta chain is a study of OX40 agonist ivuxolimab in advanced cancers. For the study at large: In this cohort, patients received ivuxolimab, an agonistic anti-OX40 (CD134) antibody. Intravenous ivuxolimab at 0.01 to 10 mg/kg was given to patients every 2 weeks.

Using immunoSEQ multiplex PCR, the repertoire was profiled, and TCRdb retains in-frame clones only, with some absent. This sample yields 75,000 to 90,000 clones, of which around 91% are seen a single time; 2.5% to 3% belongs to the top ten. The V and J ends lost 7 bases and 1 base respectively, with 10 bases between them. The germline V gene has CDR1 SGHAT and CDR2 FQNNGV. The CDR3 has 13 residues. Sequenced material: CD4+ or CD8+ T cells sorted from blood, taken in a trial of the OX40 agonist ivuxolimab. The chain couples TRBV11-2 to TRBJ1-1, with no clear D. The sequence derives from an adult with an advanced solid tumor such as melanoma, head and neck, liver or kidney cancer. CDR3 sequence reads: CASTPQANTEAFF. The DNA for the CDR3 is TGTGCCAGCACTCCCCAGGCGAACACTGAAGCTTTCTTT.